The source of this T cell receptor (beta chain) is a study of a mutant IDH1 vaccine in newly diagnosed glioma. Study-wide background: Treated patients were approximately 60% male, around 40% female, mean age around 40 years. Prior therapy was radiotherapy, temozolomide, or both; most received both.

Libraries were prepared by immunoSEQ multiplex PCR; TCRdb keeps only in-frame clonotypes and omits some of them. Seen here are roughly 51,000 clones, 81% observed once, and the top ten hold approximately 8.1%. With respect to this clone: Its antigen is unknown.

Specified time point: week 23, last vaccination. With topical imiquimod, each dose of the vaccine consisted of 300 ug of mutant IDH1 20-mer peptide. The donor cohort comprised cases of new WHO grade 3 or 4 IDH1-mutant, ATRX-lost astrocytoma. Trimming removed 1 base from V and 1 base from J, with 11 bases in between. Germline assignment: CDR1 SEHNR and CDR2 FQNEAQ (reference sequence). The CDR3 loop spans 15 amino acids. Study-level findings and limits: Pseudoprogression seemed unlinked to shifts in top peripheral T cell clonotypes.

The chain uses TRBV7-9 and TRBJ2-7; D is perhaps TRBD1 (6 bases). The source of this sequence is a woman aged 40 to 50 with glioma. Some clones in this sample may be carry-over from other donors' samples. Sample: PBMCs, taken from a glioma patient whose treatment included an IDH1 peptide vaccine. The chain's CDR3 is CASSLGPGVSYEQYF. The CDR3, as DNA: TGTGCCAGCAGCTTAGGTCCAGGGGTGTCCTACGAGCAGTACTTC.